A single sample gave rise to the 6 T cell receptor beta chains below, sequenced in a study of STAT3 mutations in large granular lymphocyte leukemia (dated 2019 in TCRdb). General conclusions and limits of the study: Every T-LGLL patient showed at least one immunodominant TCRbeta clonotype, and about half showed multiple immunodominant subclonotypes.

The method behind the library was the immunoSEQ multiplex PCR assay. The clones in this table, taken by TCRdb from immuneACCESS, are in-frame only. Not every clone is retained; where verified, under half of the shortfall comes from an unresolved V gene, and the cause of the rest is unknown. A total of approximately 8,000 clones appear in this sample, roughly 91% of them only once. 40% to 50% of the sample is taken by the ten largest. Their recognized antigens are unknown. The specimen was peripheral blood mononuclear cells. Receptors were obtained from a man aged 45-60 years with T-cell large granular lymphocyte leukemia. Some clones in this sample may be carry-over from other donors' samples. The age is the age at diagnosis.

This clone was detected once. V and J are TRBV18 and TRBJ2-2; D unresolved. CDR1 is KGHSH, CDR2 LQKENI, per germline. The CDR3 runs to 12 residues. V shed 4 bases and J shed 6 bases, with 6 bases lying between them. CDR3 DNA sequence: TGTGCCAGCTCACAGGGTTCCGGGGAGCTGTTTTTT. It encodes CASSQGSGELFF.

The chain joins TRBV5-1 to TRBJ2-5, with D possibly matching TRBD1 (7 bases). Trimming removed 4 bases at V and 5 bases at J, with 18 bases between. CDR1 SGHRS and CDR2 YFSETQ come from the germline V gene. The CDR3 consists of 15 residues. The CDR3 protein is CASSRGPRGEETQYF. Written as DNA, the CDR3 is TGCGCCAGCAGCCGGGGACCCAGGGGGGAGGAGACCCAGTACTTC.

This rearrangement joins TRBV7-3 to TRBJ2-1; D unresolved. The CDR3 has 14 amino acids. Trimming took off 5 bases at V and 9 bases at J, with 17 bases between the two ends. From germline, CDR1 is SGHTA and CDR2 FQGTGA. This CDR3 is CASSPSYLLSEQFF. Written as DNA, the CDR3 is TGTGCCAGCAGCCCTTCCTACCTTCTGTCTGAGCAGTTCTTC.

The rearrangement links TRBV5-5 to TRBJ1-3; the D gene is possibly TRBD1 (5 bases). This CDR3 contains 16 residues. Trimming shortened V by 5 bases and J by 0 bases, and 15 bases separated the two germline ends. Per germline, CDR1 SGHKS and CDR2 YYEKEE (reference sequence). This CDR3 is CASRLWGSISGNTIYF. CDR3 DNA: TGTGCCAGCAGGTTATGGGGGTCAATCTCTGGAAACACCATATATTTT.

V is TRBV19 and J is TRBJ1-2, with unresolved D. The length of the CDR3 is 14 residues. The germline V gene has CDR1 LNHDA and CDR2 SQIVND (reference sequence). The ends were cut back, 6 bases at V and 2 bases at J, with 13 bases in the middle. The CDR3 here is CASSSSVGNYGYTF. As DNA, the CDR3 is TGTGCCAGTAGCTCCTCCGTCGGCAACTATGGCTACACCTTC.

The V call is TRBV28, the J call TRBJ2-3; 8 bases are a match to TRBD2. Germline V gene lookup returns CDR1 MDHEN and CDR2 SYDVKM. The CDR3 extends over 15 amino acids. The trim removed 3 bases at V and 2 bases at J, leaving 4 bases unmatched. The CDR3 is CASSLSGSTTDTQYF. In nucleotides, the CDR3 is TGTGCCAGCAGTTTGAGCGGGAGCACCACAGATACGCAGTATTTT.